This TCR beta chain emerged from a study of OX40 agonist ivuxolimab in advanced cancers. V gave up 6 bases and J gave up 0 bases, with 11 bases separating them. The CDR3 spans 14 residues. Germline loops: CDR1 MNHNY, CDR2 SVGAGI (reference sequence). The method was immunoSEQ multiplex PCR; TCRdb's version includes in-frame clones alone and lacks a portion of them. The sample consists of approximately 37,000 clones, around nine tenths of them appearing once. The receptor comes from an adult with an advanced solid tumor such as melanoma, head and neck, liver or kidney cancer. This specimen consisted of CD4+ or CD8+ T cells sorted from blood, obtained in a trial of the OX40 agonist ivuxolimab. This chain links TRBV6-6 with TRBJ1-1, with a tentative D call TRBD1 (5 bases). The CDR3 spells CASREGLMNTEAFF. The CDR3 coding sequence is TGTGCCAGCAGAGAGGGGCTCATGAACACTGAAGCTTTCTTT.